Following are 5 T cell receptor beta chains from one sample sequenced in a study of T cells in tuberculosis. The protocol was immunoSEQ multiplex PCR, while the TCRdb copy is restricted to in-frame clones and leaves out a portion. The repertoire includes tens of thousands of clones, roughly 94% of them detected once, and more than 6.5% sits in the top ten. Input material: PBMCs. These receptor sequences come from a donor aged 10 to 29 with latent tuberculosis or without tuberculosis infection.

The count of this clone is one. The V call is TRBV5-1, the J call TRBJ2-3, with TRBD2 as a possible D gene (5 bases). The CDR3 spans 14 residues. The V and J ends lost 10 bases and 1 base respectively, with 16 bases between them. Germline V CDR1 and CDR2: SGHRS, YFSETQ. CDR3 DNA sequence: TGCGCCGCCCCTTGGCGGCGGGGCACAGATACGCAGTATTTT. It encodes CAAPWRRGTDTQYF.

V is TRBV2 and J is TRBJ2-5, with 8 bases aligning to TRBD1. V gave up 7 bases and J gave up 5 bases; unmatched junction bases: 9. In germline, CDR1 is SNHLY, CDR2 FYNNEI. This CDR3 has 14 residues. CDR3 amino acids: CASNPDRASETQYF. The CDR3 nucleotides are TGTGCCAGCAACCCGGACAGGGCCTCGGAGACCCAGTACTTC.

The chain combines TRBV11-2 with TRBJ1-3; the D gene is possibly TRBD1 (6 bases). V shed 4 bases and J shed 9 bases, with 16 bases lying between them. Germline lookup yields CDR1 SGHAT and CDR2 FQNNGV. CDR3 length: 14 residues. CDR3 DNA sequence: TGTGCCAGCAGCTCTAGTCGGGGAGGGGGCACCATATATTTT. Amino acids: CASSSSRGGGTIYF.

The chain joins TRBV9 to TRBJ1-2; TRBD1 might be the D (5 bases). There are 14 residues in the CDR3. Trimming shortened V by 0 bases and J by 8 bases, and 14 bases separated the two germline ends. Germline CDR1 and CDR2: SGDLS and YYNGEE. DNA for the CDR3: TGTGCCAGCAGCGTAGACGAGGGGAGGTACGGCTACACCTTC. This gives the protein CASSVDEGRYGYTF.

The chain recombines TRBV11-2 with TRBJ1-4; 7 bases agree with TRBD1. The germline gives CDR1 SGHAT, CDR2 FQNNGV. The V and J ends lost 4 bases and 4 bases, in that order; junction bases with no gene match: 6. The CDR3 runs 15 residues. The CDR3 coding sequence is TGTGCCAGCAGCTCCCAGACAGGGAATAATGAAAAACTGTTTTTT. It encodes CASSSQTGNNEKLFF.